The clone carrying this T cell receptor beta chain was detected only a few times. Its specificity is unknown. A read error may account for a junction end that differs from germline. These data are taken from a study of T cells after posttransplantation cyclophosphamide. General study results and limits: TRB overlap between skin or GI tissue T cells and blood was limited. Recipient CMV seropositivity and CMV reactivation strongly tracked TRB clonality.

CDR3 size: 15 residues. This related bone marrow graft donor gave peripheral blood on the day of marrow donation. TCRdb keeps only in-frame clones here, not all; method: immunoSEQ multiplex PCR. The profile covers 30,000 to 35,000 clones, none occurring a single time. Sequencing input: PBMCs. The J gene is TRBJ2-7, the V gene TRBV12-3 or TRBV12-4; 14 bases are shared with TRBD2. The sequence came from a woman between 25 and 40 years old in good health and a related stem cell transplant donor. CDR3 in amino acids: CASSSGLAGAYQQYF. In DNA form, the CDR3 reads TGTGCCAGCAGTTCGGGACTAGCGGGGGCCTACCAGCAGTACTTC.